The 16 T cell receptor beta chains presented below share a single source sample, sequenced in a study of T cell responses to AZD1222 COVID-19 vaccine. TCRdb keeps only in-frame clones here, not all; method: immunoSEQ multiplex PCR. Of about 67,000 clones listed, 83% are singletons. This material consisted of peripheral blood, taken 28 days after the second AZD1222 dose. The origin of the receptors is an adult who received the AZD1222 COVID-19 vaccine.

This clone is a singleton in its sample. V gene TRBV7-8 combines with J gene TRBJ2-4, with D uncertain. This CDR3 has 14 amino acids. Trimming pared 1 base from V and 0 bases from J, leaving 4 bases between. The germline CDR1 and CDR2 sequences are SGHVS and FQNEAQ. This chain's CDR3 is CASSLGPAKNIQYF. CDR3 bases: TGTGCCAGCAGCTTAGGTCCAGCCAAAAACATTCAGTACTTC.

The CDR3 loop reads CASSPRGGQDGYTF. CDR3 DNA: TGTGCCAGCAGCCCCCGAGGGGGGCAGGATGGCTACACCTTC. The rearrangement joins TRBV7-2 to TRBJ1-2; D possibly corresponds to TRBD1 (6 bases). The CDR3 spans 14 residues. Trimming stripped 5 bases from V and 6 bases from J, with 16 bases between. The germline V gene has CDR1 SGHTA and CDR2 FQGNSA.

Regarding this clone: Other nucleotide sequences from this sample produce the same CDR3. This chain joins TRBV27 and TRBJ2-7; D is possibly TRBD1 or TRBD2 (5 bases each). Between the trimmed V and J ends, which lost 1 base and 5 bases, there was a span of 6 bases. The germline gives CDR1 MNHEY, CDR2 SMNVEV (reference sequence). This CDR3 has 12 residues. This CDR3 reads CASSLLGDEQYF. CDR3 DNA: TGTGCCAGCAGTTTATTGGGGGACGAGCAGTACTTC.

This clone was counted a single time. V and J are TRBV5-6 and TRBJ1-1; D unclear. Between the trimmed V and J ends, which lost 4 bases and 5 bases, there was a span of 12 bases. Germline V gene sequence: CDR1 SGHDT, CDR2 YYEEEE. The CDR3 is 13 amino acids. This chain's CDR3 is CASSIGVRTEAFF. The CDR3 DNA follows: TGTGCCAGCAGCATAGGAGTGCGGACTGAAGCTTTCTTT.

The chain couples TRBV5-1 to TRBJ2-2, with TRBD2 matching over 13 bases. V shed 2 bases, J shed 1 base, and the junction held 5 bases outside the gene matches. The CDR3 has 18 amino acids. The V gene's germline CDR1 is SGHRS and CDR2 YFSETQ. CDR3 sequence (DNA): TGCGCCAGCAGCTTAAGGACTAGCGGGGGCCTGAACACCGGGGAGCTGTTTTTT. Protein sequence: CASSLRTSGGLNTGELFF. The full variable domain, completed using reference TRBV5-1 and TRBJ2-2, is KAGVTQTPRYLIKTRGQQVTLSCSPISGHRSVSWYQQTPGQGLQFLFEYFSETQRNKGNFPGRFSGRQFSNSRSEMNVSTLELGDSALYLCASSLRTSGGLNTGELFFGEGSRLTVL.

V is TRBV4-3 and J is TRBJ1-2; TRBD1 is a possible D gene (5 bases). V lost 0 bases and J lost 6, with 17 bases in between. The germline V gene has CDR1 LGHNA and CDR2 YSLEER. This CDR3 is 16 amino acids long. CDR3 sequence (DNA): TGCGCCAGCAGCCAAGAGTCCAGGGCCATTCTGAATGGCTACACCTTC. Translation: CASSQESRAILNGYTF.

The rearrangement uses TRBV19 and TRBJ2-3; D ambiguous. Trimming cost V 7 bases and J 6 bases, with 8 bases left between them. This CDR3 region has 11 residues. CDR1 and CDR2 (germline): LNHDA, SQIVND (reference sequence). The CDR3 here is CASTIADTQYF. The CDR3, as DNA: TGTGCCAGTACCATAGCCGATACGCAGTATTTT.

This chain uses TRBV4-3 with TRBJ1-2, with 10 bases that match TRBD1. The junction had 9 bases not matched to a gene; V was cut back by 1 base and J by 4 bases. The germline V gene encodes CDR1 LGHNA and CDR2 YSLEER. This CDR3 is built from 17 residues. CDR3 nucleotides: TGCGCCAGCAGCCAAGGACGACAGGGGGCCCTTCGCTATGGCTACACCTTC. It codes for CASSQGRQGALRYGYTF.

In DNA, the CDR3 is TGTGCCAGCAGTTCCTCAACTTCCGAGTACACTGAAGCTTTCTTT. Its protein is CASSSSTSEYTEAFF. This chain links TRBV27 with TRBJ1-1; D gene unclear. Trimming took 4 bases from V and 3 from J, leaving 15 bases between them. The germline V gene encodes CDR1 MNHEY and CDR2 SMNVEV (reference sequence). The CDR3 consists of 15 residues.

This sequence joins TRBV6-1 and TRBJ2-4, with 12 bases lining up with TRBD2. This CDR3 is built from 20 residues. Per the germline V gene, CDR1 is MNHNS and CDR2 is SASEGT. The trim removed 4 bases at V and 0 bases at J, leaving 13 bases unmatched. DNA of the CDR3: TGTGCCAGCAGTGCCAAACCGGGACTAGCGGGTACCGTAGCCAAAAACATTCAGTACTTC. This encodes CASSAKPGLAGTVAKNIQYF.

V gene TRBV11-2 combines with J gene TRBJ1-6; D not resolved. The V and J ends lost 0 bases and 10 bases respectively, with 10 bases between them. This CDR3 has 14 residues. Germline values: CDR1 SGHAT, CDR2 FQNNGV. For the CDR3, the DNA is TGTGCCAGCAGCTTAGACGCGGAGGGCTCACCCCTCCACTTT. It codes for CASSLDAEGSPLHF. Combining the CDR3 with reference TRBV11-2 and TRBJ1-6 gives the whole variable domain EAGVAQSPRYKIIEKRQSVAFWCNPISGHATLYWYQQILGQGPKLLIQFQNNGVVDDSQLPKDRFSAERLKGVDSTLKIQPAKLEDSAVYLCASSLDAEGSPLHFGNGTRLTVT.

The CDR3 nucleotides read TGTGCCAGCAGCTTAGGGGTCGCGGGACAGATGCAAGAGACCCAGTACTTC. This codes for CASSLGVAGQMQETQYF. The chain carries TRBV11-2 and TRBJ2-5; D is possibly TRBD1 (7 bases). Germline CDR1 and CDR2: SGHAT and FQNNGV. Trimming left V 1 base short and J 2 bases short, with 17 bases between. The CDR3 totals 17 residues.

V usage is TRBV30 and J usage is TRBJ1-1; 8 positions agree with TRBD1. The ends lost 3 bases at V and 1 base at J; junction bases unmatched: 10. The CDR3 loop spans 16 amino acids. CDR1 and CDR2 (germline): GTSNPN, SVGIG (reference sequence). CDR3 loop: CAWRAGQGLWNTEAFF. CDR3 bases: TGTGCCTGGAGAGCCGGACAGGGCCTGTGGAACACTGAAGCTTTCTTT.

The chain has TRBV6-5 and TRBJ1-6; D unresolved. Per germline, CDR1 MNHEY and CDR2 SVGAGI. Trimming stripped 6 bases from V and 15 bases from J, with 18 bases between. The CDR3 sequence is 13 residues long. The CDR3 DNA follows: TGTGCCAGCAGAGACCGACCGGGGAAAGGCCTCCACTTT. It translates to CASRDRPGKGLHF.

V is TRBV6-2 or TRBV6-3 and J is TRBJ2-1, with unresolved D. CDR1 and CDR2 (germline): MNHEY, SVGEGT. This CDR3 has 13 residues. The V end was cut by 0 bases, the J end by 9 bases, with 9 bases between. DNA for the CDR3: TGTGCCAGCAGTTACTCGGTTGAGGTTGAGCAGTTCTTC. As protein: CASSYSVEVEQFF.

This clone ranks as large. The chain is built from TRBV14 and TRBJ2-7, with TRBD1 matching 9 bases. The CDR3 is 21 amino acids. From germline, CDR1 is SGHDN and CDR2 FVKESK. The junction had 24 bases not matched to a gene; V was cut back by 2 bases and J by 4 bases. DNA for the CDR3: TGTGCCAGCAGCCAAAGCCCGTCACAGGGGGCCGTCTCGTTTGGTACGTACGAGCAGTACTTC. This gives the protein CASSQSPSQGAVSFGTYEQYF.